Below are 8 T cell receptor beta chains sequenced from a single sample in a study of T cell changes during pregnancy in multiple sclerosis. Clones were sequenced by immunoSEQ multiplex PCR, and TCRdb holds only the in-frame ones, with some missing. The sample holds approximately 44,000 clones, approximately 92% seen once. Sample: CD4+ T cells from peripheral blood mononuclear cells, taken in the second trimester of pregnancy. The receptors come from a female donor in good health, enrolled as a control in a pregnancy study.

Here the CDR3 reads CASSPDAGGYEQYF. The CDR3 DNA reads TGTGCCAGCAGCCCCGATGCGGGCGGGTACGAGCAGTACTTC. The chain employs TRBV28 and TRBJ2-7; maybe TRBD2 (5 bases). The CDR3 sequence is 14 residues long. The V gene lost 6 bases and the J gene lost 4 bases, with 16 bases spanning the gap. Germline lookup yields CDR1 MDHEN and CDR2 SYDVKM.

This clone was counted a single time. The chain carries TRBV13 and TRBJ2-1; no firm D call. Germline V gene lookup returns CDR1 PRHDT and CDR2 FYEKMQ (reference sequence). This CDR3 spans 14 amino acids. The germline V and J ends were trimmed by 3 bases and 4 bases, with 10 bases remaining between them. CDR3 DNA sequence: TGTGCCAGCAGCTTGCGGAGACCTTACAATGAGCAGTTCTTC. Protein: CASSLRRPYNEQFF.

This clone showed up just a few times. Written as DNA, the CDR3 is TGTGCCAGCAGCTACACAGGGAATAATTCACCCCTCCACTTT. It is translated as CASSYTGNNSPLHF. The chain recombines TRBV9 with TRBJ1-6; possibly TRBD1 for D (6 bases). The CDR3 is made up of 14 amino acids. Germline V lookup: CDR1 SGDLS, CDR2 YYNGEE. The V end lost 4 bases, the J end lost 5 bases, and 10 bases lay between the germline ends.

The rearrangement links TRBV19 to TRBJ1-3; D not certain. From germline, CDR1 is LNHDA and CDR2 SQIVND (reference sequence). The ends were cut back, 3 bases at V and 3 bases at J, with 12 bases in the middle. This CDR3 is built from 15 residues. This chain's CDR3 is CASSINSLYGNTIYF. The DNA for the CDR3 is TGTGCCAGTAGTATTAACAGCTTATATGGAAACACCATATATTTT.

The chain links TRBV27 to TRBJ1-3; D unclear. This CDR3 contains 15 residues. Germline CDR1 and CDR2: MNHEY and SMNVEV (reference sequence). V lost 2 bases and J lost 0, with 8 bases in between. CDR3 sequence reads: CASSLDAASGNTIYF. The CDR3 nucleotides read TGTGCCAGCAGTTTAGATGCGGCCTCTGGAAACACCATATATTTT.

In this sample, this clone turned up a few times. The CDR3 here is CASSLSVNTEAFF. The CDR3 DNA sequence: TGTGCCAGCAGCTTATCAGTGAACACTGAAGCTTTCTTT. The V gene is TRBV7-3, the J gene TRBJ1-1; D is ambiguous. The CDR3 runs 13 residues. Trimming took 2 bases from V and 0 from J, leaving 4 bases between them. Germline CDR1 and CDR2: SGHTA and FQGTGA.

CDR3 bases: TGTGCCAGCAGCTTAACCCCGGGGGGTAGCGGGAGCTCCTACGAGCAGTACTTC. Its translation is CASSLTPGGSGSSYEQYF. This chain links TRBV7-3 with TRBJ2-7, with 9 bases identical to TRBD2. The CDR3 spans 18 residues. The trim removed 0 bases at V and 0 bases at J, leaving 9 bases unmatched. The germline V gene has CDR1 SGHTA and CDR2 FQGTGA.

The rearrangement joins TRBV29-1 to TRBJ1-3, with D unresolved. Trimming stripped 3 bases from V and 0 bases from J, with 6 bases between. Germline V gene lookup returns CDR1 SQVTM and CDR2 ANQGSEA. The CDR3 covers 13 residues. The CDR3 region has the DNA TGCAGCGTTGAGAAGAGCTCTGGAAACACCATATATTTT. It codes for CSVEKSSGNTIYF. Together with reference TRBV29-1 and TRBJ1-3, the CDR3 gives the full variable domain: SAVISQKPSRDICQRGTSLTIQCQVDSQVTMMFWYRQQPGQSLTLIATANQGSEATYESGFVIDKFPISRPNLTFSTLTVSNMSPEDSSIYLCSVEKSSGNTIYFGEGSWLTVV.